These 5 T cell receptor beta chains were all obtained from the same sample, sequenced in a study of T cells in women clearing cervical HPV infection. Clones were sequenced by immunoSEQ multiplex PCR, and TCRdb holds only the in-frame ones, with some missing. This sample contains fewer than 30,000 clones. Sequenced material: blood buffy coat. These receptors were taken from a woman aged 18 to 69 with a cervical HPV16 infection that either progressed to CIN3+ or cleared (not recorded which).

This clone is deemed medium-sized (0.01 to 0.1%) by its frequency. With the read ending 3 residues before the CDR3 end, the germline J gene is used to fill in that end. J is TRBJ2-4 and V is TRBV7-9; 10 bases match TRBD2. V lost 2 bases and J lost 8; bases outside the gene matches: 6. The germline gives CDR1 SEHNR, CDR2 FQNEAQ (reference sequence). The CDR3 runs 15 residues. CDR3 sequence reads: CASSLPAGGPYIQYF. The part of the CDR3 DNA that was read is TGTGCCAGCAGCTTACCAGCGGGGGGGCCTTACATT.

As for this clone: The CDR3 goes on 3 residues after the read ends, and that part is filled in from the germline J gene. The rearrangement links TRBV7-6 to TRBJ1-5; 9 bases line up with TRBD1. Germline CDR1 SGHVS, CDR2 FNYEAQ. The V segment lost 4 bases and the J segment 6 bases; nucleotides outside the gene matches: 4. CDR3 length: 14 residues. CDR3 DNA (partial): TGTGCCAGCAGCTCCGGACAGGGGCTTCAGCCC. Translating it yields CASSSGQGLQP. The whole CDR3 sequence is CASSSGQGLQPQHF.

Note on this clone: The CDR3 end falls 3 residues outside the read, so it is completed with the germline J gene. This chain joins TRBV7-9 and TRBJ1-4, with D possibly TRBD1 on 5 matching bases. The CDR3 runs 15 residues. Looked up from germline, CDR1 is SEHNR and CDR2 is FQNEAQ (reference sequence). Trimming removed 5 bases at V and 1 base at J, with 11 bases between. CDR3 DNA, as far as it was read: TGTGCCAGCAGCGGTATAAGGGGAACTAATGAAAAA. Protein product: CASSGIRGTNEK. The complete CDR3 reads CASSGIRGTNEKLFF.

To note about this clone: Read data end 3 residues before the CDR3 end; the end is taken from the germline J gene. The rearrangement uses TRBV11-2 and TRBJ2-2; 7 positions agree with TRBD2. Trimming at V came to 4 bases and at J to 4 bases, leaving 6 bases not matched to a gene. Germline loops: CDR1 SGHAT, CDR2 FQNNGV. The CDR3 runs 15 residues. The CDR3 bases that were read are TGTGCCAGCAGCTGGGGGGGTAGGGTCACCGGGGAG. It codes for CASSWGGRVTGE. The CDR3 as a whole reads CASSWGGRVTGELFF. Looking up the rest from reference TRBV11-2 and TRBJ2-2 gives the full variable domain: EAGVAQSPRYKIIEKRQSVAFWCNPISGHATLYWYQQILGQGPKLLIQFQNNGVVDDSQLPKDRFSAERLKGVDSTLKIQPAKLEDSAVYLCASSWGGRVTGELFFGEGSRLTVL.

This CDR3 reads CASRQIVSNTGELFF. Incomplete CDR3 DNA: TGTGCCAGCCGTCAGATTGTTTCGAACACCGGGGAG. The V gene is TRBV7-9, the J gene TRBJ2-2, with unresolved D. The read terminates 3 residues ahead of where the CDR3 ends, so the germline J gene completes it. The CDR3 extends over 15 amino acids. From germline, CDR1 is SEHNR and CDR2 FQNEAQ (reference sequence). Between the trimmed V and J ends, which lost 8 bases and 0 bases, there was a span of 13 bases.